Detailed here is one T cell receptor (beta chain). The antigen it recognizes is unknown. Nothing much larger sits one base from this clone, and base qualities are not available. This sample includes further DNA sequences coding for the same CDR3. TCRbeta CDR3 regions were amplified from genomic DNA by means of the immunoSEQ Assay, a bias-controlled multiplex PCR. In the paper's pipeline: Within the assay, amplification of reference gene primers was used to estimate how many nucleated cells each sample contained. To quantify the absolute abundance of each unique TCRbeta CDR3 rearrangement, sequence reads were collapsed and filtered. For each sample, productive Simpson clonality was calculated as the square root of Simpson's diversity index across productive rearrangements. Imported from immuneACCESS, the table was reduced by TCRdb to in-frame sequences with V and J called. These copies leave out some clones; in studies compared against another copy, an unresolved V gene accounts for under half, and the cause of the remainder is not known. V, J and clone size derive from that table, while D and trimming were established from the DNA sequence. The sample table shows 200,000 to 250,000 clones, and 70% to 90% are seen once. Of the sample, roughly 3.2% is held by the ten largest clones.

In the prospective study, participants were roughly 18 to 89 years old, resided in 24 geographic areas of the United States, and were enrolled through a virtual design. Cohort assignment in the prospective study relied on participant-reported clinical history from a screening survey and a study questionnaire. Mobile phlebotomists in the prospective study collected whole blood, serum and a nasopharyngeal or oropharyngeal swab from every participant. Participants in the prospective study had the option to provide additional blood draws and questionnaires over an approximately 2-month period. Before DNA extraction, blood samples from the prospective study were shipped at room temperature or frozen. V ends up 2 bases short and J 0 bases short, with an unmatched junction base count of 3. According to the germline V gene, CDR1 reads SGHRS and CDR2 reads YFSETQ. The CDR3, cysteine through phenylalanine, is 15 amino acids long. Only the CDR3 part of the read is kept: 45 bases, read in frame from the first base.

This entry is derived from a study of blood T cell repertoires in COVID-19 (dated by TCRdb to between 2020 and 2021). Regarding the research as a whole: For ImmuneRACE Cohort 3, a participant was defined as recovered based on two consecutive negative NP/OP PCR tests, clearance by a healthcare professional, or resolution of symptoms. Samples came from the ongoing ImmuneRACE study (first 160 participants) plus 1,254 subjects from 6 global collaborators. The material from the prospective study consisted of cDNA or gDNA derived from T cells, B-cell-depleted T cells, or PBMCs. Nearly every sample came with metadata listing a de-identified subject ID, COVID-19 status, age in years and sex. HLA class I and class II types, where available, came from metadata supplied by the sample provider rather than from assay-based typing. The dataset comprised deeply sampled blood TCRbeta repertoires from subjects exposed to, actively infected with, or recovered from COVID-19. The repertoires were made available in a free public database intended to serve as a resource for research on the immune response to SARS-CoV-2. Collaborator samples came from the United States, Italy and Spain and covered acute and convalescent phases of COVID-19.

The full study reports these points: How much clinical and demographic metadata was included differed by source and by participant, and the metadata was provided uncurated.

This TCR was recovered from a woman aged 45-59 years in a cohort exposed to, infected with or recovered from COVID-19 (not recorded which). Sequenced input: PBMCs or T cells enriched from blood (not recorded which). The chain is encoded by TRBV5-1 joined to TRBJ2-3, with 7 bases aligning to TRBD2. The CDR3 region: CASSLGSGSTDTQYF. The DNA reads TGCGCCAGCAGCTTAGGTAGCGGGAGCACAGATACGCAGTATTTT.